The 23 T cell receptor beta chains in this list originate from one sample, sequenced in a study of cytomegalovirus exposure and HLA in healthy donors. The PCR ran on 60 Vbeta and 13 Jbeta primers. Method: immunoSEQ multiplex PCR; TCRdb's copy keeps in-frame clones and lacks some. This table has roughly 120,000 clones, about 78% appearing once. The material sequenced was PBMCs. The source of these receptors is a middle-aged woman in good health and CMV-seropositive.

The CDR3 is CASSEAQLLYEQYF. CDR3 DNA: TGTGCCAGCTCAGAAGCACAGCTCCTCTACGAGCAGTACTTC. The genes are TRBV18 and TRBJ2-7; D is ambiguous. CDR1 KGHSH and CDR2 LQKENI come from the germline V gene. This CDR3 region has 14 residues. Trimming took 5 bases from V and 3 from J, leaving 14 bases between them.

V is TRBV11-2 and J is TRBJ2-3, with 14 bases identical to TRBD2. This CDR3 is built from 18 residues. V was pared by 1 base and J by 2 bases, with 5 bases of the junction left unmatched. CDR1 and CDR2 from the germline V gene are SGHAT and FQNNGV. In DNA, the CDR3 is TGTGCCAGCAGCTTAGCGGGACTAGCGGGGGACTACACAGATACGCAGTATTTT. It yields the protein CASSLAGLAGDYTDTQYF.

This chain uses TRBV2 with TRBJ1-4, with D maybe TRBD1 (6 bases). The germline CDR1 and CDR2 sequences are SNHLY and FYNNEI. Trimming pared 0 bases from V and 6 bases from J, leaving 11 bases between. This CDR3 spans 15 amino acids. CDR3 in DNA: TGTGCCAGCAGTGAAGCGACAGGTAGAGATGAAAAACTGTTTTTT. Its protein product is CASSEATGRDEKLFF.

The chain links TRBV5-1 to TRBJ2-7; 10 nucleotides line up with TRBD1. J was trimmed by 2 bases and V by 8 bases; bases with no gene match: 7. This CDR3 comprises 14 residues. CDR1 is SGHRS and CDR2 is YFSETQ in the germline V gene. The CDR3 sequence: CASGSGQGTYEQYF. Written as DNA, the CDR3 is TGCGCCAGTGGATCGGGACAGGGGACCTACGAGCAGTACTTC.

This clone appeared once. The chain couples TRBV11-2 to TRBJ1-5, with 7 bases lining up with TRBD1. V shed 4 bases and J 1 base; nucleotides not matched to a gene: 1. Germline V gene data show CDR1 as SGHAT and CDR2 as FQNNGV. The CDR3 has 14 residues. CDR3 sequence: CASSSQGSNQPQHF. CDR3 bases: TGTGCCAGCAGCTCACAGGGGAGCAATCAGCCCCAGCATTTT.

The CDR3 sequence: CASSVVGTPESQYF. The CDR3 nucleotides read TGTGCCAGCAGTGTCGTAGGGACTCCCGAATCGCAGTATTTT. The genes are TRBV27 and TRBJ2-3, with D possibly being TRBD2 (6 bases). There are 14 residues in the CDR3. V gave up 5 bases and J gave up 10 bases, with 19 bases separating them. CDR1 is MNHEY and CDR2 is SMNVEV in the germline V gene (reference sequence).

J is TRBJ2-5 and V is TRBV10-2; 8 bases agree with TRBD1. CDR1 WSHSY and CDR2 SAAADI come from the germline V gene. V lost 0 bases and J lost 6; bases outside the gene matches: 9. The CDR3 covers 16 residues. CDR3 protein: CASSESQGQVVQTQYF. In DNA, the CDR3 is TGCGCCAGCAGTGAGTCACAGGGACAGGTCGTACAGACCCAGTACTTC.

The V call is TRBV7-8, the J call TRBJ2-7; D remains unclear. With 0 bases removed from V and 3 bases from J, the gap between germline ends came to 3 bases. Germline CDR1 SGHVS, CDR2 FQNEAQ. The CDR3 sequence is 12 residues long. The CDR3: CASSLAYYEQYF. The CDR3, as DNA: TGTGCCAGCAGCTTAGCTTACTACGAGCAGTACTTC. Together with reference TRBV7-8 and TRBJ2-7, the CDR3 gives the full variable domain: GAGVSQSPRYKVAKRGQDVALRCDPISGHVSLFWYQQALGQGPEFLTYFQNEAQLDKSGLPSDRFFAERPEGSVSTLKIQRTQQEDSAVYLCASSLAYYEQYFGPGTRLTVT.

The chain links TRBV7-9 to TRBJ1-1; D not certain. The length of the CDR3 is 11 residues. CDR1 is SEHNR and CDR2 is FQNEAQ in the germline V gene (reference sequence). V was clipped by 5 bases and J by 7 bases, with 8 bases between them. The CDR3 reads CASSLNLEAFF. CDR3 DNA sequence: TGTGCCAGCAGCCTAAACCTTGAAGCTTTCTTT.

This chain connects TRBV7-2 to TRBJ1-6; possibly TRBD1 for D (5 bases). Germline V CDR1 and CDR2: SGHTA, FQGNSA. The germline V and J ends were trimmed by 3 bases and 8 bases, with 11 bases remaining between them. The CDR3 is 14 amino acids. CDR3 region: CASSFGRDDSPLHF. The CDR3 region has the DNA TGTGCCAGCAGCTTCGGCAGGGATGATTCACCCCTCCACTTT.

This CDR3 is CASSPSVGNGYTF. The CDR3 DNA is TGTGCCAGCAGCCCTTCGGTGGGCAATGGCTACACCTTC. V gene TRBV11-2 combines with J gene TRBJ1-2; no firm D call. The CDR3 sequence is 13 residues long. V dropped 5 bases and J dropped 6 bases, with 13 bases sitting between them. CDR1 is SGHAT and CDR2 is FQNNGV in the germline V gene.

The V call is TRBV10-1, the J call TRBJ1-1, with D hard to call. Germline V gene lookup returns CDR1 WNHNN and CDR2 SYGVQD (reference sequence). V was cut by 0 bases and J by 1 base, with 18 bases left in between. The length of the CDR3 is 18 residues. The DNA of the CDR3 is TGCGCCAGCAGTGAGTCCCGGGAGCCCTTGGGATCGAACACTGAAGCTTTCTTT. This encodes CASSESREPLGSNTEAFF.

V gene TRBV19 combines with J gene TRBJ1-1; D unclear. This CDR3 spans 15 amino acids. The germline gives CDR1 LNHDA, CDR2 SQIVND (reference sequence). Trimming removed 3 bases from V and 1 base from J, with 12 bases in between. The CDR3 DNA is TGTGCCAGTAGTATGGGTCCAGAGGGGAACACTGAAGCTTTCTTT. Its translation: CASSMGPEGNTEAFF.

The chain recombines TRBV5-1 with TRBJ2-6; TRBD2 aligns across 9 bases. This CDR3 has 16 amino acids. The V gene end was trimmed by 2 bases and the J gene end by 2 bases; junction bases not matched to a gene: 2. CDR1 is SGHRS and CDR2 is YFSETQ in the germline V gene. CDR3 DNA: TGCGCCAGCAGCTTCGCTAGCGGGGCTGGGGCCAACGTCCTGACTTTC. Its translation: CASSFASGAGANVLTF. Combining the CDR3 with reference TRBV5-1 and TRBJ2-6 gives the whole variable domain KAGVTQTPRYLIKTRGQQVTLSCSPISGHRSVSWYQQTPGQGLQFLFEYFSETQRNKGNFPGRFSGRQFSNSRSEMNVSTLELGDSALYLCASSFASGAGANVLTFGAGSRLTVL.

V gene TRBV4-1 combines with J gene TRBJ1-2; D is uncertain. V was trimmed by 1 base and J by 0 bases, leaving 6 bases between them. The CDR3 is made up of 14 amino acids. Per germline, CDR1 MGHRA and CDR2 YSYEKL. The CDR3 sequence is CASSQVVANYGYTF. CDR3 sequence (DNA): TGCGCCAGCAGCCAAGTCGTCGCTAACTATGGCTACACCTTC.

The chain recombines TRBV7-2 with TRBJ1-2; D not resolved. The germline CDR1 and CDR2 sequences are SGHTA and FQGNSA. V was shortened by 5 bases and J by 6 bases, with 13 bases between the two germline ends. This CDR3 contains 13 residues. CDR3 region: CASSPTAGDGYTF. The DNA for the CDR3 is TGTGCCAGCAGCCCCACCGCCGGGGATGGCTACACCTTC.

A few counts support this clone. V and J are TRBV27 and TRBJ2-3; D gene uncertain. This CDR3 has 14 amino acids. Trimming shortened V by 8 bases and J by 1 base, and 13 bases separated the two germline ends. Germline V gene lookup returns CDR1 MNHEY and CDR2 SMNVEV (reference sequence). The CDR3 here is CASRSLGGTDTQYF. CDR3 DNA: TGTGCCAGCCGTTCCCTAGGAGGCACAGATACGCAGTATTTT.

This chain links TRBV5-1 with TRBJ1-6; no definite D call. The V gene lost 1 base and the J gene lost 13 bases, with 18 bases spanning the gap. Per the germline V gene, CDR1 is SGHRS and CDR2 is YFSETQ. This CDR3 comprises 15 residues. CDR3 region: CASSLSVQESSPLHF. As DNA, the CDR3 is TGCGCCAGCAGCTTGAGTGTGCAGGAAAGTTCTCCCCTCCACTTT.

The chain couples TRBV6-6 to TRBJ2-7; D gene uncertain. The germline V gene encodes CDR1 MNHNY and CDR2 SVGAGI (reference sequence). V gave up 3 bases and J gave up 7 bases, with 7 bases separating them. This CDR3 region has 11 residues. The CDR3 spells CASSYSVEQYF. The CDR3 DNA reads as TGTGCCAGCAGTTATTCCGTAGAGCAGTACTTC.

J is TRBJ1-2 and V is TRBV7-8, with 8 positions matching TRBD1. V lost 5 bases and J lost 5; bases outside the gene matches: 4. This CDR3 is 13 amino acids long. The germline CDR1 and CDR2 sequences are SGHVS and FQNEAQ. CDR3 protein: CASSPRTGYGYTF. The CDR3 DNA sequence: TGTGCCAGCAGCCCAAGGACAGGGTATGGCTACACCTTC.

This clone was counted a few times. The V call is TRBV7-8, the J call TRBJ1-2; maybe TRBD1 (5 bases). Germline V gene sequence: CDR1 SGHVS, CDR2 FQNEAQ. The CDR3 is 14 amino acids. The ends were cut back, 1 base at V and 7 bases at J, with 13 bases in the middle. CDR3 amino acids: CASSLGLGGAGYTF. The CDR3 DNA reads TGTGCCAGCAGCTTAGGGCTGGGGGGTGCTGGCTACACCTTC. Full variable domain (outside the CDR3, taken from reference TRBV7-8 and TRBJ1-2): GAGVSQSPRYKVAKRGQDVALRCDPISGHVSLFWYQQALGQGPEFLTYFQNEAQLDKSGLPSDRFFAERPEGSVSTLKIQRTQQEDSAVYLCASSLGLGGAGYTFGSGTRLTVV.

This rearrangement joins TRBV18 to TRBJ1-2; 8 bases agree with TRBD1. The V gene end was trimmed by 3 bases and the J gene end by 0 bases; junction bases not matched to a gene: 6. CDR3 length equals 16 residues. Germline V gene sequence: CDR1 KGHSH, CDR2 LQKENI. The CDR3 protein is CASSPAGGKANYGYTF. DNA of the CDR3: TGTGCCAGCTCACCGGCAGGGGGCAAGGCTAACTATGGCTACACCTTC.

The chain employs TRBV2 and TRBJ2-1; tentatively, D is TRBD1 (6 bases). This CDR3 comprises 15 residues. Looked up from germline, CDR1 is SNHLY and CDR2 is FYNNEI. V lost 4 bases and J 0 bases, leaving 10 bases between the germline ends. The CDR3 region has the DNA TGTGCCAGCAGTGTCAGGGGCGACTCCTACAATGAGCAGTTCTTC. Protein product: CASSVRGDSYNEQFF.